Listed here is a single T cell receptor (beta chain). Its antigen is undetermined. Germline V lookup: CDR1 MNHEY, CDR2 SVGAGI. V shed 7 bases, J shed 5 bases, and the junction held 3 bases outside the gene matches. This CDR3 is built from 13 residues. This sample is part of a study of OX40 agonist ivuxolimab in advanced cancers. General study results and limits: The specificity for antigen of the expanded peripheral T cells was not determined. The 0.1-3.0 mg/kg partial responders had among the lowest clonal expansion.

Produced via immunoSEQ multiplex PCR; TCRdb's table is partial and in-frame only. This sample has approximately 91,000 clones, with roughly 87% found just once. Here the sequenced sample was CD4+ or CD8+ T cells sorted from blood, taken in a trial of the OX40 agonist ivuxolimab. The sequence derives from an adult with an advanced solid tumor such as melanoma, head and neck, liver or kidney cancer. The chain combines TRBV6-5 with TRBJ2-4, with 9 bases lining up with TRBD1. As DNA, the CDR3 is TGTGCCAGCACCAGACAGGGGGAAAACATTCAGTACTTC. Encoded protein: CASTRQGENIQYF.